This TCR beta chain stems from a study of T cells expressing NK-cell markers (dated by TCRdb to the early 2020s). For context, the study as a whole: TCR beta-chain repertoires were profiled in sorted CD3+CD56+NKG2C+, CD3+CD56+NKG2C- and CD3+CD56-NKG2C+ T-cell subsets from fewer than 10 donors. The study sequenced eight donors, all healthy volunteers chosen at random: three men and five women. Illumina HiSeq 2000/2500, MiSeq or NextSeq was used to sequence libraries as 2 x 150 bp reads. Of the eight sequenced donors, seven were found to be HCMV-seropositive and one was found to be HCMV-seronegative. Study-level results and caveats: In roughly six donors, the dominant CD3+CD56+NKG2C+ clonotypes were among the top 10 CD8+ clonotypes and accounted for about 1.0-7.5% of CD8+ T cells. Whether the expanded NKG2C-expressing T cell clones were specific for HCMV antigens remained unclear. Those dominant clonotypes were again the most abundant among CD3+CD56-NKG2C+ cells in several donors, at roughly 25-60.1%.

Details on this clonotype: Its antigen has not been determined.

The sequencer listed for this sample is Illumina HiSeq 2000. TCR beta cDNA libraries were prepared using 5'RACE template switching, which introduced a universal primer site and unique molecular identifiers. Priming for cDNA synthesis came from the TCR beta constant segment, and two successive PCR amplification steps followed. The study's processing was this. MIGEC was used to demultiplex reads and group the reads by UMI, and MiTCR was used to assemble and quantify clonotypes. To exclude erroneous sequences, any TCR cDNA sequence not supported by at least two reads was discarded. The tcR package was used for downstream repertoire analysis, and clonotypes were matched across fractions by CDR3 nucleotide sequence plus V segment. VDJmatch was used to annotate antigen specificity against VDJdb, with one amino acid substitution in CDR3 permitted. Through TCRdb reprocessing, the reads give one entry per CDR3 protein sequence; DNA is omitted. TCRdb's processing, not the study's, gives the V and J calls here. The data table for this sample lists about 150,000 distinct CDR3 sequences. 20% to 25% of the sample comes from the top ten.

To determine HCMV serostatus, a commercial ELISA kit was used to detect HCMV-specific IgG in serum. Peripheral blood mononuclear cells were isolated from blood by Ficoll density gradient centrifugation. CDR1 LGHNA and CDR2 YNFKEQ are derived from the germline V gene. Inclusive of the bounding cysteine and phenylalanine, the CDR3 is 15 residues long. The record lacks a DNA sequence. The TCR sequence derives from a man aged 18 to 69 in good health. The chain is made from TRBV4-2 and TRBJ1-1. Sequencing used blood T cells: a sorted CD56 or NKG2C T cell subset, CD4+ or CD8+ T cells, or bulk PBMC T cells (not recorded which). The CDR3 amino acid sequence is: CASSFVLSMNTEAFF.